This TCR beta chain comes out of a study of blood T cell repertoires in COVID-19. The assay was immunoSEQ multiplex PCR, and TCRdb's table has in-frame clones only and misses some. The table shows hundreds of thousands of clones, with more than 75% occurring only once. Assignments of participants to cohorts depended upon their own reported clinical history. After removal of 6 bases from V and 3 bases from J, the junction contained 9 bases not matched to a gene. Germline-derived CDR1 and CDR2 are KGHSH and LQKENI. This CDR3 is 15 amino acids long. The chain is built from TRBV18 and TRBJ2-7; 9 bases align to TRBD1. Sequenced sample: PBMCs or T cells enriched from blood (not recorded which). This TCR derives from a young man with acute COVID-19. This CDR3 is CASSSGTGPFYEQYF. For the CDR3, the DNA is TGTGCCAGCTCGTCCGGGACAGGGCCCTTCTACGAGCAGTACTTC.